The 32 T cell receptor beta chains below were found in one sample sequenced in a study of blood T cell repertoires in COVID-19. TCRdb's copy holds only in-frame clones and misses some; the assay was immunoSEQ multiplex PCR. The table has 75,000 to 95,000 clones, around nine tenths seen once. The material sequenced was peripheral blood. Source of these receptors: a man between 60 and 70 years old with acute or convalescent COVID-19.

The rearrangement uses TRBV7-2 and TRBJ2-7, with 8 bases fitting TRBD2. Germline assignment: CDR1 SGHTA and CDR2 FQGNSA. The CDR3 has 16 amino acids. With 0 bases clipped from V and 2 bases from J, the junction kept 6 bases outside the gene matches. The CDR3, as DNA: TGTGCCAGCAGCTTAGCTAGCGGGGCTCGCACCTACGAGCAGTACTTC. Translated: CASSLASGARTYEQYF.

The V gene is TRBV27, the J gene TRBJ1-6; D is undetermined. Germline V lookup: CDR1 MNHEY, CDR2 SMNVEV (reference sequence). CDR3 length equals 16 residues. V lost 5 bases, J lost 9 bases, and 20 bases lay in between. CDR3 region: CASSEQVDVSGSPLHF. Written as DNA, the CDR3 is TGTGCCAGCAGTGAGCAAGTGGACGTGAGCGGTTCACCCCTCCACTTT.

This clone appeared once. DNA for the CDR3: TGTGCCAGCAGCGTAATGGGGGCCGAGACCCAGTACTTC. Translated, it gives CASSVMGAETQYF. The V and J genes are TRBV9 and TRBJ2-5, with D perhaps matching TRBD1 (6 bases). This CDR3 has 13 residues. Looked up from germline, CDR1 is SGDLS and CDR2 is YYNGEE. V lost 1 base and J 5 bases, leaving 9 bases between the germline ends.

This chain uses TRBV7-2 with TRBJ2-5, with 11 nucleotides matching TRBD2. CDR1 is SGHTA, CDR2 FQGNSA, per germline. V lost 3 bases, J lost 4 bases, and 4 bases stayed unmatched. The CDR3 has 15 residues. CDR3 coding DNA: TGTGCCAGCAGCTTGTTAGCGGGGGGGCCAGAGACCCAGTACTTC. Translation: CASSLLAGGPETQYF.

The chain carries TRBV10-3 and TRBJ2-3, with 7 nucleotides matching TRBD2. V lost 0 bases and J lost 4; bases outside the gene matches: 7. The CDR3 totals 16 residues. Germline assignment: CDR1 ENHRY and CDR2 SYGVKD. CDR3 region: CAISESGRGVADTQYF. CDR3 DNA: TGTGCCATCAGTGAGTCTGGGAGGGGCGTCGCAGATACGCAGTATTTT.

The chain links TRBV6-2 or TRBV6-3 to TRBJ1-1; D gene uncertain. Germline CDR1 reads MNHEY; CDR2 reads SVGEGT. V was clipped by 6 bases and J by 5 bases, with 19 bases between them. The CDR3 consists of 15 residues. In DNA, the CDR3 is TGTGCCAGCAGCCCCGATCGGGCGGGTATGACTGAAGCTTTCTTT. Translating gives CASSPDRAGMTEAFF.

CDR3 bases: TGTGCCAGCAGACCTGACCTGGGGACAGCTTTCTACAATGAGCAGTTCTTC. It codes for CASRPDLGTAFYNEQFF. This chain uses TRBV5-4 with TRBJ2-1, with 7 bases that match TRBD1. Trimming at V came to 5 bases and at J to 3 bases, leaving 14 bases not matched to a gene. There are 17 residues in the CDR3. Germline V lookup: CDR1 SGHNT, CDR2 YYREEE (reference sequence).

The gene calls are TRBV30 and TRBJ1-1; D call uncertain. CDR1 and CDR2 (germline): GTSNPN, SVGIG (reference sequence). Trimming shortened V by 3 bases and J by 0 bases, and 5 bases separated the two germline ends. This CDR3 has 12 amino acids. CDR3 region: CAWSVMNTEAFF. In nucleotides, the CDR3 is TGTGCCTGGAGCGTTATGAACACTGAAGCTTTCTTT.

The chain carries TRBV9 and TRBJ1-1; TRBD1 is a possible D gene (5 bases). The CDR3 contains 17 residues. Germline values: CDR1 SGDLS, CDR2 YYNGEE. V was trimmed by 0 bases and J by 5 bases, leaving 20 bases between them. CDR3 loop: CASSVAPGGAGGTEAFF. The CDR3 nucleotides read TGTGCCAGCAGCGTAGCTCCCGGAGGGGCGGGCGGAACTGAAGCTTTCTTT.

The rearrangement uses TRBV11-2 and TRBJ1-1; weak D call: TRBD1 (5 bases). V lost 8 bases, J lost 1 base, and 17 bases lay in between. The CDR3 extends over 15 amino acids. Germline CDR1 is SGHAT and CDR2 is FQNNGV. The CDR3 DNA reads TGTGCCAGCGGGGGGAGACCCCTGTCGAACACTGAAGCTTTCTTT. Its protein is CASGGRPLSNTEAFF.

The V call is TRBV7-2, the J call TRBJ2-7; 7 nucleotides agree with TRBD2. This CDR3 has 15 residues. V dropped 3 bases and J dropped 0; count of bases not matched to a gene: 5. Per the germline V gene, CDR1 is SGHTA and CDR2 is FQGNSA. The CDR3: CASSFTSDASYEQYF. In DNA form, the CDR3 reads TGTGCCAGCAGCTTTACTAGCGATGCCTCCTACGAGCAGTACTTC.

This chain joins TRBV19 and TRBJ2-6; tentative D call: TRBD2 (5 bases). Between the trimmed V and J ends, which lost 0 bases and 0 bases, there was a span of 12 bases. There are 18 residues in the CDR3. Germline values: CDR1 LNHDA, CDR2 SQIVND (reference sequence). The CDR3 DNA is TGTGCCAGTAGTATAGACGGGGTCTCCCCCTCTGGGGCCAACGTCCTGACTTTC. Encoded protein: CASSIDGVSPSGANVLTF.

This chain uses TRBV4-3 with TRBJ1-2; 12 bases line up with TRBD1. The length of the CDR3 is 17 residues. Germline-derived CDR1 and CDR2 are LGHNA and YSLEER. Trimming cost V 2 bases and J 7 bases; bases outside gene matches: 11. CDR3 sequence: CASSQSGTGGTWGGYTF. The CDR3 nucleotides are TGCGCCAGCAGCCAATCCGGGACAGGGGGCACTTGGGGTGGCTACACCTTC.

This chain joins TRBV19 and TRBJ2-1, with D maybe TRBD1 (6 bases). This CDR3 is built from 14 residues. Trimming pared 4 bases from V and 8 bases from J, leaving 15 bases between. Germline V gene data show CDR1 as LNHDA and CDR2 as SQIVND (reference sequence). The DNA of the CDR3 is TGTGCCAGTAGTAGGCCGGGCCAGGGGCATGAGCAGTTCTTC. Protein: CASSRPGQGHEQFF.

V and J are TRBV6-2 or TRBV6-3 and TRBJ1-5; 8 positions match TRBD1. CDR3 size: 19 residues. V shed 6 bases and J 0 bases; nucleotides not matched to a gene: 16. Germline lookup yields CDR1 MNHEY and CDR2 SVGEGT. CDR3 sequence reads: CASSEGGTGGLLSNQPQHF. For the CDR3, the DNA is TGTGCCAGCAGCGAGGGGGGAACAGGGGGTCTTCTTAGCAATCAGCCCCAGCATTTT.

The rearrangement links TRBV6-6 to TRBJ1-5; 7 nucleotides align to TRBD1. CDR3 length: 15 amino acids. V was pared by 2 bases and J by 3 bases, with 4 bases of the junction left unmatched. Germline values: CDR1 MNHNY, CDR2 SVGAGI (reference sequence). This CDR3 is CASSYPGQTNQPQHF. The CDR3 nucleotides read TGTGCCAGCAGTTACCCGGGACAGACCAATCAGCCCCAGCATTTT.

The chain employs TRBV30 and TRBJ1-2; D not certain. With 0 bases removed from V and 1 base from J, the gap between germline ends came to 9 bases. Looked up from germline, CDR1 is GTSNPN and CDR2 is SVGIG (reference sequence). The CDR3 length is 14 residues. The CDR3: CAWSVLSINYGYTF. CDR3 in DNA: TGTGCCTGGAGTGTCCTCAGTATTAACTATGGCTACACCTTC.

The chain carries TRBV18 and TRBJ2-2, with D possibly matching TRBD2 (5 bases). Germline lookup yields CDR1 KGHSH and CDR2 LQKENI. This CDR3 is 13 amino acids long. Trimming took 5 bases from V and 6 from J, leaving 10 bases between them. CDR3 coding DNA: TGTGCCAGCTCAACCTCGAGGGCCGGGGAGCTGTTTTTT. It encodes CASSTSRAGELFF.

The J gene is TRBJ2-7, the V gene TRBV28; D is possibly TRBD1 (5 bases). CDR3 length: 13 amino acids. V was clipped by 5 bases and J by 2 bases, with 10 bases between them. CDR1 and CDR2 (germline): MDHEN, SYDVKM. The CDR3 sequence is CASSTRVTYEQYF. The CDR3 bases are TGTGCCAGCAGTACCAGGGTAACCTACGAGCAGTACTTC.

The chain joins TRBV30 to TRBJ2-2, with 15 bases that match TRBD2. The CDR3 totals 17 residues. Germline trimming cut 8 bases from V and 5 bases from J; bases unmatched to any gene: 12. The germline V gene has CDR1 GTSNPN and CDR2 SVGIG (reference sequence). The CDR3 nucleotides read TGTGCCCTCGGGACTAGCGGGGGGAACGGGGTAACCGGGGAGCTGTTTTTT. Encoded protein: CALGTSGGNGVTGELFF.

The chain employs TRBV21-1 and TRBJ1-5; TRBD1, the D gene given by the table, was not confirmed from the DNA. TRBV21-1 is a pseudogene. This CDR3 contains 18 residues. The CDR3 loop reads CASSKRWDEGQGLQPQHF. The DNA for the CDR3 is TGTGCCAGCAGCAAAAGGTGGGATGAGGGACAGGGGCTTCAGCCCCAGCATTTT.

DNA of the CDR3: TGTGCCAGCAGTCCCGGGACAGGGAGCTCCTATAATTCACCCCTCCACTTT. This gives the protein CASSPGTGSSYNSPLHF. The J gene is TRBJ1-6, the V gene TRBV2; 9 bases are shared with TRBD1. The germline V gene encodes CDR1 SNHLY and CDR2 FYNNEI. The CDR3 totals 17 residues. Trimming took 5 bases from V and 0 from J; bases not matched to a gene: 5.

This clone was picked up one time. The rearrangement uses TRBV7-8 and TRBJ2-7, with 7 bases aligning to TRBD2. Germline CDR1 and CDR2: SGHVS and FQNEAQ. The ends lost 1 base at V and 2 bases at J; junction bases unmatched: 5. The length of the CDR3 is 15 residues. CDR3 protein: CASSLEGGDAYEQYF. The DNA of the CDR3 is TGTGCCAGCAGCTTAGAGGGAGGGGATGCCTACGAGCAGTACTTC.

CDR3 DNA: TGTGCCAGCAGCTGGGGTAGCGGGGGGGCCGCAGATACGCAGTATTTT. Protein sequence: CASSWGSGGAADTQYF. This sequence joins TRBV5-8 and TRBJ2-3, with 11 bases aligning to TRBD2. The junction had 7 bases not matched to a gene; V was cut back by 3 bases and J by 4 bases. This CDR3 comprises 16 residues. Germline CDR1 is SGHTS and CDR2 is YDEGEE.

The chain joins TRBV27 to TRBJ2-3, with 12 bases aligning to TRBD2. The V gene's germline CDR1 is MNHEY and CDR2 SMNVEV (reference sequence). CDR3 length: 16 amino acids. Trimming cost V 5 bases and J 6 bases; bases outside gene matches: 9. The CDR3 sequence is CASSILTSGGLDTQYF. CDR3 DNA: TGTGCCAGCAGTATCCTGACTAGCGGGGGATTGGATACGCAGTATTTT.

The gene calls are TRBV2 and TRBJ2-1, with 9 bases matching TRBD2. There are 15 residues in the CDR3. V shed 5 bases, J shed 4 bases, and the junction held 6 bases outside the gene matches. Germline V gene lookup returns CDR1 SNHLY and CDR2 FYNNEI. Here the CDR3 reads CASSPTSGNYNEQFF. The CDR3, as DNA: TGTGCCAGCAGTCCGACTAGCGGAAATTACAATGAGCAGTTCTTC.

In regard to this clone: At one of its ends the junction is not consistent with the germline gene, which may arise from a read error. This chain connects TRBV30 to TRBJ2-7; 9 positions match TRBD1. Germline V lookup: CDR1 GTSNPN, CDR2 SVGIG (reference sequence). The CDR3 has 14 residues. In DNA, the CDR3 is TGTGCCTGGAGTCCAGACAGGGGGACCTACGGGCAGTACTTC. Protein: CAWSPDRGTYGQYF.

This sequence joins TRBV18 and TRBJ1-1, with D perhaps matching TRBD1 (6 bases). The germline CDR1 and CDR2 sequences are KGHSH and LQKENI. The V end was cut by 3 bases, the J end by 6 bases, with 20 bases between. This CDR3 is built from 16 residues. The CDR3 reads CASSPYATEAGAEAFF. The CDR3 nucleotides are TGTGCCAGCTCACCTTATGCGACAGAGGCAGGGGCTGAAGCTTTCTTT.

In this sample, this clone turned up once. The rearrangement links TRBV5-6 to TRBJ2-2; a weak D match, TRBD2 (6 bases). Germline CDR1 reads SGHDT; CDR2 reads YYEEEE. CDR3 length: 15 residues. Deletions cut 4 bases from V and 3 bases from J, with 13 bases between. The CDR3 DNA reads as TGTGCCAGCAGCACCGGGACTTCATACACCGGGGAGCTGTTTTTT. Translation gives CASSTGTSYTGELFF.

This sequence joins TRBV18 and TRBJ1-1, with a tentative D call TRBD1 (6 bases). V was cut by 3 bases and J by 1 base, with 9 bases left in between. Looked up from germline, CDR1 is KGHSH and CDR2 is LQKENI. The CDR3 sequence is 14 residues long. The DNA for the CDR3 is TGTGCCAGCTCACCGGGACATCAGAACACTGAAGCTTTCTTT. It is translated as CASSPGHQNTEAFF.

V gene TRBV19 combines with J gene TRBJ1-5, with a tentative D call TRBD1 (5 bases). The CDR3 sequence is 16 residues long. Trimming shortened V by 6 bases and J by 6 bases, and 21 bases separated the two germline ends. Per the germline V gene, CDR1 is LNHDA and CDR2 is SQIVND (reference sequence). The CDR3 here is CASSGMGGASRQPQHF. In DNA form, the CDR3 reads TGTGCCAGTAGCGGAATGGGGGGTGCGTCTCGTCAGCCCCAGCATTTT.

V and J are TRBV18 and TRBJ2-1; the D gene is possibly TRBD2 (6 bases). This CDR3 is built from 17 residues. Trimming left V 2 bases short and J 0 bases short, with 14 bases between. CDR1 and CDR2 (germline): KGHSH, LQKENI. The CDR3 nucleotides are TGTGCCAGCTCACCATGGAGGTCGACTAGCTCCTACAATGAGCAGTTCTTC. Translation: CASSPWRSTSSYNEQFF.